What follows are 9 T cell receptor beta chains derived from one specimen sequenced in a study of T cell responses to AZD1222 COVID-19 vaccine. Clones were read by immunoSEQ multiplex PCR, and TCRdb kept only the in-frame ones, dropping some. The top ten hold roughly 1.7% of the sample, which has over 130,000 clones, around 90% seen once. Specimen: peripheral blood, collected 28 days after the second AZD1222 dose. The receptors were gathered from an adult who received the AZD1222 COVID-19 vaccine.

CDR3 in DNA: TGCAGCGTTGAGGGGCCCTCCTCTGGAAACACCATATATTTT. It codes for CSVEGPSSGNTIYF. The chain joins TRBV29-1 to TRBJ1-3; a possible D gene is TRBD1 (5 bases). CDR1 SQVTM and CDR2 ANQGSEA come from the germline V gene. V was clipped by 3 bases and J by 0 bases, with 9 bases between them. The CDR3 extends over 14 amino acids.

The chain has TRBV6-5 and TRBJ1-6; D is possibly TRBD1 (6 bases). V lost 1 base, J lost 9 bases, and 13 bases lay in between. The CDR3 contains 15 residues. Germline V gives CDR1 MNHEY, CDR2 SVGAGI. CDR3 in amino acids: CASSYWGGAASPLHF. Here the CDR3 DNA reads TGTGCCAGCAGTTACTGGGGGGGCGCGGCTTCACCCCTCCACTTT.

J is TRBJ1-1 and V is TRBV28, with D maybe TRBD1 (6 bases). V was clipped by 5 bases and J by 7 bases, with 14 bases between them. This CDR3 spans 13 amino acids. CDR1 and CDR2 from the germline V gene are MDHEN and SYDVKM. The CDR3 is CASSGNRAHEAFF. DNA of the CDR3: TGTGCCAGCAGTGGGAACAGGGCGCATGAAGCTTTCTTT.

The CDR3 here is CASRRQMNTEAFF. The CDR3, as DNA: TGTGCCAGCAGGAGACAGATGAACACTGAAGCTTTCTTT. The chain is built from TRBV5-8 and TRBJ1-1; perhaps TRBD1 as D (5 bases). Germline V CDR1 and CDR2: SGHTS, YDEGEE. The ends were cut back, 5 bases at V and 0 bases at J, with 8 bases in the middle. The CDR3 runs 13 residues.

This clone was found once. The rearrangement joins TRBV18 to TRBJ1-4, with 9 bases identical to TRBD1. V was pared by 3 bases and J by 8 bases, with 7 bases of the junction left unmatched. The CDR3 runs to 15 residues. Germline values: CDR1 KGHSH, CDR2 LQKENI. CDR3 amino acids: CASSPRRTGEEKLFF. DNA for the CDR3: TGTGCCAGCTCACCCCGCCGGACAGGGGAAGAAAAACTGTTTTTT.

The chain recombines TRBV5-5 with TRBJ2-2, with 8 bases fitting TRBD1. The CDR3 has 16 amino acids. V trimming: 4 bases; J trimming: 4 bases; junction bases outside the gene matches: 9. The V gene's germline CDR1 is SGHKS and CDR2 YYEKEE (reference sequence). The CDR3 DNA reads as TGTGCCAGCAGCCCCACACGGACAGGGTTCACCGGGGAGCTGTTTTTT. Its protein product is CASSPTRTGFTGELFF.

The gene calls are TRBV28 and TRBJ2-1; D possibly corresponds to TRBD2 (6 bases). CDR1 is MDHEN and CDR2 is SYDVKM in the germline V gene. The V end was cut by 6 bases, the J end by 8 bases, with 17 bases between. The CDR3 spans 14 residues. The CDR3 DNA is TGTGCCAGCAGCCCGAGACTAGACTCCCATGAGCAGTTCTTC. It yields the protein CASSPRLDSHEQFF.

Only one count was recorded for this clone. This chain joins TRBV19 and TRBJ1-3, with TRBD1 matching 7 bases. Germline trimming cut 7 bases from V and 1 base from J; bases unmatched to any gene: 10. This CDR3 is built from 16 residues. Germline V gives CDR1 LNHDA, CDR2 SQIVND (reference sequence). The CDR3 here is CASKSGTASSGNTIYF. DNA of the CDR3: TGTGCCAGTAAATCTGGGACAGCTTCTTCTGGAAACACCATATATTTT. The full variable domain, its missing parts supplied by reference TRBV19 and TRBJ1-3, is DGGITQSPKYLFRKEGQNVTLSCEQNLNHDAMYWYRQDPGQGLRLIYYSQIVNDFQKGDIAEGYSVSREKKESFPLTVTSAQKNPTAFYLCASKSGTASSGNTIYFGEGSWLTVV.

CDR3 in amino acids: CASSASTARNSPLHF. The CDR3 region has the DNA TGTGCCAGCAGCGCCTCGACAGCCCGGAATTCACCCCTCCACTTT. This chain connects TRBV9 to TRBJ1-6; a possible D gene is TRBD1 (5 bases). CDR3 length equals 15 residues. Germline CDR1 is SGDLS and CDR2 is YYNGEE. Trimming stripped 3 bases from V and 7 bases from J, with 14 bases between.